The rows below give T cell receptor beta chains drawn from one sample of a study of blood T cells in healthy people across ages. TCRdb re-derived calls from the 5' RACE reads in MiXCR, one entry per CDR3 protein. The profile shows roughly 800,000 distinct CDR3 sequences, around a quarter of them singletons. This same sample was also part of a study on T cells of mothers and their children.

Sequenced material: blood. The receptors shown here come from a boy between 10 and 17 years old in good health. CDR3s include the opening cysteine and the closing phenylalanine or tryptophan. Each record gives: J gene, clone size, D gene, CDR3 length, V gene, CDR3 protein, CDR3 DNA. The D gene is left open where the match is weak. A row's size may be missing; if present it is once, few, many or a size class.

J: TRBJ2-1; size: .; D: TRBD2; length: 15; V: TRBV5-6; CDR3: CASSLRAGGLNEQFF; DNA: TGTGCCAGCAGCTTGAGGGCGGGGGGGCTCAATGAGCAGTTCTTC
J: TRBJ2-3; size: once; D: .; length: 16; V: TRBV12-5; CDR3: CASGLGRGPRGDTQYF; DNA: TGTGCTAGTGGTCTGGGACGGGGGCCCCGGGGAGATACGCAGTATTTT
J: TRBJ1-1; size: few; D: .; length: 14; V: TRBV9; CDR3: CASSVGPKGTEAFF; DNA: TGTGCCAGCAGCGTAGGCCCAAAGGGCACTGAAGCTTTCTTT
J: TRBJ1-1; size: few; D: TRBD1; length: 11; V: TRBV10-3; CDR3: CATIGQEKAFF; DNA: TGTGCCACTATAGGACAGGAAAAAGCTTTCTTT
J: TRBJ2-3; size: few; D: .; length: 18; V: TRBV27; CDR3: CASSRLTGTGVSTDTQYF; DNA: TGTGCCAGCAGTCGCCTAACAGGAACGGGAGTGTCGACAGATACGCAGTATTTT
J: TRBJ2-5; size: .; D: .; length: 12; V: TRBV29-1; CDR3: CSVVGRGETQYF; DNA: TGCAGCGTTGTTGGGAGAGGAGAGACCCAGTACTTC
J: TRBJ2-3; size: few; D: TRBD2; length: 15; V: TRBV2; CDR3: CASSGTSGEMYTQYF; DNA: TGTGCCAGCAGTGGGACTAGCGGGGAGATGTATACGCAGTATTTT
J: TRBJ2-3; size: .; D: TRBD1; length: 16; V: TRBV20-1; CDR3: CSVRKATGYETDTQYF; DNA: TGCAGTGTTAGAAAAGCGACAGGGTATGAAACAGATACGCAGTATTTT
J: TRBJ2-3; size: few; D: .; length: 14; V: TRBV12-3/TRBV12-4; CDR3: CASSLQYQINTQYF; DNA: TGTGCCAGCAGTCTCCAATACCAAATAAATACGCAGTATTTT
J: TRBJ2-3; size: few; D: .; length: 15; V: TRBV18; CDR3: CASSALQDRTDTQYF; DNA: TGTGCCAGCTCAGCGCTCCAGGACCGCACAGATACGCAGTATTTT
J: TRBJ1-2; size: .; D: .; length: 14; V: TRBV12-3/TRBV12-4; CDR3: CASSTAILTNGYTF; DNA: TGTGCCAGCAGTACAGCGATACTTACGAATGGCTACACCTTC